These 29 T cell receptor beta chains came from one sample sequenced in a study of T cells after yellow fever vaccination. MiXCR, applied by TCRdb to the 5' RACE reads, yields one record per CDR3 protein. The profile shows some 500,000 distinct CDR3 sequences, around an eighth of them singletons. The source material was PBMCs, sampled on the day of the yellow fever booster vaccination. The receptors derive from a young man who received the YFV17D yellow fever vaccine.

In this sample, this clonotype turned up a few times. The V call is TRBV20-1, the J call TRBJ1-2, with 7 bases fitting TRBD1. Per the germline V gene, CDR1 is DFQATT and CDR2 is SNEGSKA (reference sequence). This CDR3 has 12 amino acids. Trimming at V came to 2 bases and at J to 5 bases, leaving 2 bases not matched to a gene. CDR3 coding DNA: TGCAGTGCTAGAACAGGGGCGTATGGCTACACCTTC. As protein: CSARTGAYGYTF.

J is TRBJ2-1 and V is TRBV28, with TRBD1 matching over 9 bases. This CDR3 has 14 amino acids. Germline lookup yields CDR1 MDHEN and CDR2 SYDVKM. The J segment lost 8 bases and the V segment lost 6 bases, leaving 8 bases of the junction unmatched. The CDR3 is CASRTGTGSDEQFF. In nucleotides, the CDR3 is TGTGCCAGCAGGACCGGGACAGGGAGCGATGAGCAGTTCTTC.

This clonotype occurred a few times. J is TRBJ2-1 and V is TRBV7-3; 14 bases are shared with TRBD2. V lost 1 base to trimming and J lost 5 bases; unmatched junction nucleotides: 13. The germline V gene encodes CDR1 SGHTA and CDR2 FQGTGA. The CDR3 loop spans 20 amino acids. The CDR3 reads CASSLRGGLAGVGRDNEQFF. The DNA for the CDR3 is TGTGCCAGCAGCTTAAGGGGGGGACTAGCGGGAGTTGGGAGAGACAATGAGCAGTTCTTC.

This chain uses TRBV7-2 with TRBJ2-7, with D possibly matching TRBD1 (6 bases). Trimming removed 5 bases at V and 2 bases at J, with 19 bases between. The germline V gene encodes CDR1 SGHTA and CDR2 FQGNSA. The CDR3 is 16 residues long. The CDR3 region has the DNA TGTGCCAGCAGCCCGATATTCGGACAGCCTGCCTACGAGCAGTACTTC. Translation: CASSPIFGQPAYEQYF.

The V and J genes are TRBV11-2 and TRBJ2-3; D gene uncertain. The CDR3 is 14 amino acids. Looked up from germline, CDR1 is SGHAT and CDR2 is FQNNGV. Deletions cut 2 bases from V and 2 bases from J, with 8 bases between. In DNA, the CDR3 is TGTGCCAGCAGCTTAAACGCCTACACAGATACGCAGTATTTT. Residues: CASSLNAYTDTQYF.

The gene calls are TRBV20-1 and TRBJ2-5, with 9 bases that match TRBD2. The germline gives CDR1 DFQATT, CDR2 SNEGSKA (reference sequence). The CDR3 runs 16 residues. The V and J ends lost 0 bases and 4 bases, in that order; junction bases with no gene match: 9. The chain's CDR3 is CSARDDSLAGPETQYF. CDR3 DNA sequence: TGCAGTGCTAGAGATGATTCGCTAGCGGGACCAGAGACCCAGTACTTC.

This clonotype was counted a few times. V gene TRBV20-1 combines with J gene TRBJ2-1; TRBD2 matches at 8 bases. CDR3 length: 16 amino acids. Trimming removed 2 bases from V and 8 bases from J; junction bases left unmatched: 14. CDR1 and CDR2 from the germline V gene are DFQATT and SNEGSKA (reference sequence). CDR3 in DNA: TGCAGTGCTAGACCAACAATTAGCGGGGACATAGATGAGCAGTTCTTC. It codes for CSARPTISGDIDEQFF.

V and J are TRBV24-1 and TRBJ2-2; D is possibly TRBD2 (6 bases). Germline loops: CDR1 KGHDR, CDR2 SFDVKD. The CDR3 loop spans 14 amino acids. Trimming stripped 4 bases from V and 6 bases from J, with 11 bases between. CDR3 DNA sequence: TGTGCCACCAGTGACCGACTAGTCCCCGGGGAGCTGTTTTTT. It translates to CATSDRLVPGELFF.

The V gene is TRBV5-4, the J gene TRBJ2-7; 11 bases fit TRBD2. This CDR3 spans 16 amino acids. With 4 bases clipped from V and 1 base from J, the junction kept 7 bases outside the gene matches. Germline values: CDR1 SGHNT, CDR2 YYREEE (reference sequence). In nucleotides, the CDR3 is TGTGCCAGCAGCAGTAGCGGGAGGGTGTCGTCCTACGAGCAGTACTTC. It yields the protein CASSSSGRVSSYEQYF.

The chain carries TRBV7-9 and TRBJ2-2; D gene ambiguous. This CDR3 comprises 11 residues. V shed 5 bases and J shed 9 bases, with 7 bases lying between them. Germline loops: CDR1 SEHNR, CDR2 FQNEAQ (reference sequence). The CDR3 region is CASSVQRELFF. DNA of the CDR3: TGTGCCAGCAGCGTACAACGGGAGCTGTTTTTT.

The rearrangement uses TRBV14 and TRBJ2-7; D may be TRBD2 (5 bases). This CDR3 is 13 amino acids long. Germline V gene data show CDR1 as SGHDN and CDR2 as FVKESK. Trimming stripped 5 bases from V and 2 bases from J, with 10 bases between. The CDR3 spells CASSGSLAYEQYF. CDR3 in DNA: TGTGCCAGCAGCGGGTCACTAGCCTACGAGCAGTACTTC. Full variable domain (missing parts from reference TRBV14 and TRBJ2-7): EAGVTQFPSHSVIEKGQTVTLRCDPISGHDNLYWYRRVMGKEIKFLLHFVKESKQDESGMPNNRFLAERTGGTYSTLKVQPAELEDSGVYFCASSGSLAYEQYFGPGTRLTVT.

The V call is TRBV5-1, the J call TRBJ1-1, with unresolved D. The CDR3 runs 14 residues. CDR1 SGHRS and CDR2 YFSETQ come from the germline V gene. V was trimmed by 1 base and J by 1 base, leaving 8 bases between them. In DNA, the CDR3 is TGCGCCAGCAGCTTGTCCAGGCAGAACACTGAAGCTTTCTTT. Translated: CASSLSRQNTEAFF.

This clonotype was detected a few times. The J gene is TRBJ2-2, the V gene TRBV5-6; 8 bases align to TRBD1. Germline V gives CDR1 SGHDT, CDR2 YYEEEE. The junction had 10 bases not matched to a gene; V was cut back by 3 bases and J by 6 bases. CDR3 size: 16 residues. For the CDR3, the DNA is TGTGCCAGCAGCTGGGGGACAGGATGGAGAGCCGGGGAGCTGTTTTTT. Amino acids: CASSWGTGWRAGELFF. The full variable domain, completed using reference TRBV5-6 and TRBJ2-2, is DAGVTQSPTHLIKTRGQQVTLRCSPKSGHDTVSWYQQALGQGPQFIFQYYEEEERQRGNFPDRFSGHQFPNYSSELNVNALLLGDSALYLCASSWGTGWRAGELFFGEGSRLTVL.

The CDR3 loop reads CASSQASYPNNEQFF. The CDR3 bases are TGCGCCAGCAGCCAAGCGAGTTACCCAAACAATGAGCAGTTCTTC. The chain links TRBV4-3 to TRBJ2-1; no clear D gene. Between the trimmed V and J ends, which lost 1 base and 5 bases, there was a span of 12 bases. CDR1 and CDR2 (germline): LGHNA, YSLEER. This CDR3 contains 15 residues.

This clonotype was seen repeatedly, ten times or more. This chain joins TRBV12-3 or TRBV12-4 and TRBJ1-1; the D is unclear. Trimming stripped 3 bases from V and 5 bases from J, with 7 bases between. CDR3 size: 12 residues. The CDR3 coding sequence is TGTGCCAGCAGTTTGACCCCGACTGAAGCTTTCTTT. This gives the protein CASSLTPTEAFF.

The table lists this clonotype with many counts. CDR3: CASSSSPGGTPQEQYF. For the CDR3, the DNA is TGTGCCAGCAGCTCCTCACCAGGGGGGACCCCCCAGGAACAGTACTTC. The chain carries TRBV7-6 and TRBJ2-7; a possible D gene is TRBD1 (7 bases). With 4 bases removed from V and 10 bases from J, the gap between germline ends came to 26 bases. This CDR3 region has 16 residues. Germline loops: CDR1 SGHVS, CDR2 FNYEAQ.

This clonotype was detected a few times. The chain uses TRBV7-2 and TRBJ2-5; D unresolved. V gave up 3 bases and J gave up 5 bases, with 7 bases separating them. The length of the CDR3 is 12 residues. Germline V lookup: CDR1 SGHTA, CDR2 FQGNSA. The chain's CDR3 is CASSFSLETQYF. DNA of the CDR3: TGTGCCAGCAGCTTCAGTTTGGAGACCCAGTACTTC.

There are a few counts of this clonotype. The rearrangement links TRBV18 to TRBJ2-6; D call uncertain. This CDR3 region has 15 residues. V lost 3 bases to trimming and J lost 0 bases, with 6 bases between them. Germline CDR1 is KGHSH and CDR2 is LQKENI. The CDR3, as DNA: TGTGCCAGCTCACCGGGTATCTCTGGGGCCAACGTCCTGACTTTC. Translating gives CASSPGISGANVLTF.

This clonotype occurred a few times. J is TRBJ2-1 and V is TRBV20-1, with TRBD2 matching over 16 bases. The CDR3 is made up of 15 amino acids. V gave up 3 bases and J gave up 9 bases; unmatched junction bases: 5. The germline CDR1 and CDR2 sequences are DFQATT and SNEGSKA (reference sequence). The CDR3 nucleotides are TGCAGTGCTAGGGGACTAGCGGGAGGGCCGAGTGAGCAGTTCTTC. Translated, it gives CSARGLAGGPSEQFF.

This clonotype came up many times. V usage is TRBV7-9 and J usage is TRBJ2-3; 10 bases map to TRBD1. The CDR3 length is 15 residues. The germline V gene has CDR1 SEHNR and CDR2 FQNEAQ (reference sequence). V lost 2 bases to trimming and J lost 6 bases; unmatched junction nucleotides: 5. CDR3 protein: CASSLPTGGVDTQYF. The CDR3 bases are TGTGCCAGCAGCTTACCGACAGGGGGCGTCGATACGCAGTATTTT.

This sequence joins TRBV28 and TRBJ2-1, with 13 bases that match TRBD2. The trim removed 6 bases at V and 8 bases at J, leaving 10 bases unmatched. Per the germline V gene, CDR1 is MDHEN and CDR2 is SYDVKM. CDR3 length: 16 amino acids. The CDR3 nucleotides read TGTGCCAGCAGACCGGGACTAGCGGGGTGGTTAGATGAGCAGTTCTTC. The encoded protein is CASRPGLAGWLDEQFF.

The V gene is TRBV5-1, the J gene TRBJ2-7, with 8 positions matching TRBD1. Germline V gene sequence: CDR1 SGHRS, CDR2 YFSETQ. The CDR3 runs to 15 residues. The J segment lost 0 bases and the V segment lost 3 bases, leaving 5 bases of the junction unmatched. The CDR3, as DNA: TGCGCCAGCAGCTCCCTGGGACAGGTCTCCTACGAGCAGTACTTC. As protein: CASSSLGQVSYEQYF.

CDR3 nucleotides: TGCAGTGCTAGGCGGAGCGGGAGCACAGATACGCAGTATTTT. Amino acids: CSARRSGSTDTQYF. The gene calls are TRBV20-1 and TRBJ2-3; a weak D match, TRBD2 (6 bases). The CDR3 covers 14 residues. With 3 bases removed from V and 0 bases from J, the gap between germline ends came to 10 bases. Germline CDR1 reads DFQATT; CDR2 reads SNEGSKA (reference sequence).

The chain joins TRBV7-8 to TRBJ2-7; D may be TRBD1 or TRBD2 (6 bases each). The V end lost 3 bases, the J end lost 3 bases, and 15 bases lay between the germline ends. Germline lookup yields CDR1 SGHVS and CDR2 FQNEAQ. The CDR3 totals 15 residues. In DNA, the CDR3 is TGTGCCAGCAGCTTTGGGGGGCCGAATTACTACGAGCAGTACTTC. Residues: CASSFGGPNYYEQYF.

This clonotype was counted between two and nine times. The chain uses TRBV12-3 or TRBV12-4 and TRBJ2-1, with TRBD2 matching 16 bases. V shed 10 bases, J shed 3 bases, and the junction held 9 bases outside the gene matches. CDR3 length: 17 amino acids. CDR3 in amino acids: CAIGTSGRASFYNEQFF. CDR3 sequence (DNA): TGTGCCATAGGGACTAGCGGGAGGGCGTCTTTCTACAATGAGCAGTTCTTC.

The CDR3 bases are TGCAGCGTTGAAACACCTTTCTATGGCTACACCTTC. Translating it yields CSVETPFYGYTF. V gene TRBV29-1 combines with J gene TRBJ1-2; D is undetermined. The CDR3 consists of 12 residues. CDR1 is SQVTM and CDR2 is ANQGSEA in the germline V gene. The germline V and J ends were trimmed by 2 bases and 4 bases, with 8 bases remaining between them.

CDR3 nucleotide sequence: TGTGCCAGCAGTCCGAGAAGCGGGAGAGGGAGCACAGATACGCAGTATTTT. This codes for CASSPRSGRGSTDTQYF. This sequence joins TRBV12-3 or TRBV12-4 and TRBJ2-3, with 8 positions matching TRBD2. The CDR3 runs 17 residues. Unmatched junction bases numbered 10, after V lost 5 bases and J lost 0 bases.

This clonotype was observed a few times. The genes are TRBV5-4 and TRBJ2-5; possible D gene TRBD2, 6 bases. The ends were cut back, 0 bases at V and 1 base at J, with 10 bases in the middle. The CDR3 spans 15 residues. Germline-derived CDR1 and CDR2 are SGHNT and YYREEE (reference sequence). CDR3 in DNA: TGTGCCAGCAGCTTGGCGTGGGACTCCCAAGAGACCCAGTACTTC. It translates to CASSLAWDSQETQYF. Full variable domain (remainder filled in from reference TRBV5-4 and TRBJ2-5): ETGVTQSPTHLIKTRGQQVTLRCSSQSGHNTVSWYQQALGQGPQFIFQYYREEENGRGNFPPRFSGLQFPNYSSELNVNALELDDSALYLCASSLAWDSQETQYFGPGTRLLVL.

There are many counts of this clonotype. The V and J genes are TRBV4-3 and TRBJ2-5; no definite D call. With 1 base removed from V and 1 base from J, the gap between germline ends came to 7 bases. This CDR3 is built from 14 residues. Germline values: CDR1 LGHNA, CDR2 YSLEER. The CDR3 DNA sequence: TGCGCCAGCAGCCAAGGGGTTACCCAAGAGACCCAGTACTTC. Protein sequence: CASSQGVTQETQYF.